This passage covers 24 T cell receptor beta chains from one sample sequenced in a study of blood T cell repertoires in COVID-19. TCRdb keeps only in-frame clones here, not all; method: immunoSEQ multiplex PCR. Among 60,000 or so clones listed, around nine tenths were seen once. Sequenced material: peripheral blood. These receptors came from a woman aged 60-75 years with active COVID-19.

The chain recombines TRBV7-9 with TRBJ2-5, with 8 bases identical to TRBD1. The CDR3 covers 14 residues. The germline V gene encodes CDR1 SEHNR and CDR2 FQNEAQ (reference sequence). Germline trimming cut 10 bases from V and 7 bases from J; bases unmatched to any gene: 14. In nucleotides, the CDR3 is TGTGCCACCCAGGGGCAGGGGGCTAGTGGGACCCAGTACTTC. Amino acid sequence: CATQGQGASGTQYF.

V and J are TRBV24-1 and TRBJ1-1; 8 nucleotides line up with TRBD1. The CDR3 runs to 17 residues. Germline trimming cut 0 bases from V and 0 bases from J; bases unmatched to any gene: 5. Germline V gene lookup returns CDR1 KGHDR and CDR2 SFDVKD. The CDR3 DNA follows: TGTGCCACCAGTGATTTGAAGGACAGGGCAATGAACACTGAAGCTTTCTTT. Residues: CATSDLKDRAMNTEAFF.

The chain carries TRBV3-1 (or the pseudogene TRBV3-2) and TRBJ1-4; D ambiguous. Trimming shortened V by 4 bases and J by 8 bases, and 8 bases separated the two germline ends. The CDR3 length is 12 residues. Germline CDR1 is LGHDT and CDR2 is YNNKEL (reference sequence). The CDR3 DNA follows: TGTGCCAGCAGCCCCCGAGGGGAAAAACTGTTTTTT. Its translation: CASSPRGEKLFF.

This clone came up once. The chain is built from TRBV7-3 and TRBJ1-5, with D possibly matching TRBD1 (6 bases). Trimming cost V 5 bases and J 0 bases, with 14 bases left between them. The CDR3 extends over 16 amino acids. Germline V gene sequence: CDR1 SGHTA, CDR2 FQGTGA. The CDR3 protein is CASSPLDSRSNQPQHF. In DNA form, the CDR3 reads TGTGCCAGCAGCCCCCTGGACAGCCGTAGCAATCAGCCCCAGCATTTT.

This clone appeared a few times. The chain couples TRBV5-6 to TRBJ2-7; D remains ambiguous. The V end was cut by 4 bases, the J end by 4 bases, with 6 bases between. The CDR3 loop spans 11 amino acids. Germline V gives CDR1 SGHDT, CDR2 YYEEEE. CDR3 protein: CASSQEYEQYF. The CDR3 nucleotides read TGTGCCAGCAGCCAGGAATACGAGCAGTACTTC.

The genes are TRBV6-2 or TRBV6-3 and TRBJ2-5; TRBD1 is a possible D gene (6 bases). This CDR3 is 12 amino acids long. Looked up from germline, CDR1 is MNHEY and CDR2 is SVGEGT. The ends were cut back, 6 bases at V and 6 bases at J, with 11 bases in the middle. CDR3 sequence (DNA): TGTGCCAGCAGCCAGCAGGGGAAGACCCAGTACTTC. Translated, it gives CASSQQGKTQYF.

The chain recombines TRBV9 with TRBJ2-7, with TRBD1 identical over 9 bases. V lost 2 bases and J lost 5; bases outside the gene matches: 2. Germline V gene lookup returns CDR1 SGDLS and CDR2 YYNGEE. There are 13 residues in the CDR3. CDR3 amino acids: CASSVWTGDEQYF. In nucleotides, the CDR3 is TGTGCCAGCAGCGTCTGGACAGGGGACGAGCAGTACTTC.

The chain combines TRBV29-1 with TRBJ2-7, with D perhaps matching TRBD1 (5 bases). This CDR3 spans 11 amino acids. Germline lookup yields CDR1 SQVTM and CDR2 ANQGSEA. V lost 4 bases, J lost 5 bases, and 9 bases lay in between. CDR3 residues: CSVGWGHEQYF. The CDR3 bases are TGCAGCGTTGGATGGGGCCACGAGCAGTACTTC.

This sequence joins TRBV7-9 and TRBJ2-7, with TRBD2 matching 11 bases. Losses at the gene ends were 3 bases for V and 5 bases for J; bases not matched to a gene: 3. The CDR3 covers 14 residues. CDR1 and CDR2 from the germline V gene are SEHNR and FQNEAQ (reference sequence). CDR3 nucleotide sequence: TGTGCCAGCAGCTTTAGCGGGGGGGGCAACGAGCAGTACTTC. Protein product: CASSFSGGGNEQYF.

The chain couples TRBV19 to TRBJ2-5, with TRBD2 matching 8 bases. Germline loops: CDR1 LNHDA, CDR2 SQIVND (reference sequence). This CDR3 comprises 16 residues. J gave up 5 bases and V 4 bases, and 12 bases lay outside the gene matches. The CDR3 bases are TGTGCCAGTAGTACCGGCCACGGGGGGGCCAGCGAGACCCAGTACTTC. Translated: CASSTGHGGASETQYF.

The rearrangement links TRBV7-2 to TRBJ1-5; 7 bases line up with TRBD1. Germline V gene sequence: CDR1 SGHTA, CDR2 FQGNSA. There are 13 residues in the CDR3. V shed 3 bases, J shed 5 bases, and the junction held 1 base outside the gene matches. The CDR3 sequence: CASSFDRDQPQHF. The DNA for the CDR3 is TGTGCCAGCAGCTTCGACAGGGATCAGCCCCAGCATTTT.

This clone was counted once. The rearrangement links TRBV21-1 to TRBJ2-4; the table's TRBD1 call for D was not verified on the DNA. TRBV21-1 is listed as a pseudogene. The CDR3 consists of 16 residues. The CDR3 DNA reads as TGTGCCAGCAGCAAAGATCACAGGGAACCCAAAAACATTCAGTACTTC. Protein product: CASSKDHREPKNIQYF.

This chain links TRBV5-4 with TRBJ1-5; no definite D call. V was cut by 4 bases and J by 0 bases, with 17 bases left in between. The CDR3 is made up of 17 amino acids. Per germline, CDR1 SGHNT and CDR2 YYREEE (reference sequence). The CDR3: CASSLGDPRNSNQPQHF. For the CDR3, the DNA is TGTGCCAGCAGCCTTGGCGACCCGCGGAATAGCAATCAGCCCCAGCATTTT.

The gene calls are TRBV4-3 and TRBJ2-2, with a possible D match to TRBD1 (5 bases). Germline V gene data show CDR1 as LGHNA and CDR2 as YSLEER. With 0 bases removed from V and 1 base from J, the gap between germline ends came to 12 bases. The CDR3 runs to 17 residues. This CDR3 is CASSQDLGRENTGELFF. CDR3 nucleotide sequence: TGCGCCAGCAGCCAAGATCTGGGCAGGGAGAACACCGGGGAGCTGTTTTTT.

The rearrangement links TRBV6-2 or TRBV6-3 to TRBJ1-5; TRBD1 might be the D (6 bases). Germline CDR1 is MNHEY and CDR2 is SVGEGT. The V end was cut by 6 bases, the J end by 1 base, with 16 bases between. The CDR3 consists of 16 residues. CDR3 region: CASSPQGFTSNQPQHF. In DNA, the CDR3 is TGTGCCAGCAGCCCACAGGGATTTACGAGCAATCAGCCCCAGCATTTT.

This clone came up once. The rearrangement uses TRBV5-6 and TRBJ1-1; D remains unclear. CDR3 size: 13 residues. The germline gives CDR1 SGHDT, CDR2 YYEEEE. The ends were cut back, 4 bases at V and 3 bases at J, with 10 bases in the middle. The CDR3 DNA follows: TGTGCCAGCAGCCTCAAGCGGTACACTGAAGCTTTCTTT. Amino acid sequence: CASSLKRYTEAFF.

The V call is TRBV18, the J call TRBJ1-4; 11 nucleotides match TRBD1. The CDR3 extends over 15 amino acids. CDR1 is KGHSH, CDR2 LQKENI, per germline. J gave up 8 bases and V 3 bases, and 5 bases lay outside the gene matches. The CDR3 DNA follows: TGTGCCAGCTCACCCCTGGGACAGGGGGACGAAAAACTGTTTTTT. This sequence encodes CASSPLGQGDEKLFF.

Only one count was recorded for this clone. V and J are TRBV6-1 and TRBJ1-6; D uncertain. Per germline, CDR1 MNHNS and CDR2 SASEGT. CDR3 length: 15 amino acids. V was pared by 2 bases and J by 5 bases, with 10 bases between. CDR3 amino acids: CASSELWQDNSPLHF. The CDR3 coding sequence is TGTGCCAGCAGTGAACTCTGGCAGGATAATTCACCCCTCCACTTT.

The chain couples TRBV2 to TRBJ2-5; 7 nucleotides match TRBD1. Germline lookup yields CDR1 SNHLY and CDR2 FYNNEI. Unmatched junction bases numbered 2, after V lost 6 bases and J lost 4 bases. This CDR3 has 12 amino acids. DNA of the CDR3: TGTGCCAGCAGCAGGGGGACAGAGACCCAGTACTTC. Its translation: CASSRGTETQYF.

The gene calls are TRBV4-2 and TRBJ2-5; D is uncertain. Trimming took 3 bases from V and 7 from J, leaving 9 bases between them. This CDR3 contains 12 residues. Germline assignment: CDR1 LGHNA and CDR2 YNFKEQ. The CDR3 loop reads CASSQSPGTQYF. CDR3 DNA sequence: TGTGCCAGCAGCCAGTCCCCGGGGACCCAGTACTTC.

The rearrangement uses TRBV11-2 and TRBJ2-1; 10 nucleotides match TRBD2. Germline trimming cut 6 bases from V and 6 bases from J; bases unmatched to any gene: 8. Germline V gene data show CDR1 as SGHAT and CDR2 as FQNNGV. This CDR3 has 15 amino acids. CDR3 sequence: CASRPIAGGRNEQFF. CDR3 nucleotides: TGTGCCAGCAGGCCAATAGCGGGGGGCCGCAATGAGCAGTTCTTC.

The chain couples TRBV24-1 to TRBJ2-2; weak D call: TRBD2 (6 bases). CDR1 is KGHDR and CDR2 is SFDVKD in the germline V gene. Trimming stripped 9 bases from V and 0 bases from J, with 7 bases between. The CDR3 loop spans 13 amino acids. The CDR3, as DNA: TGTGCCACCCGCGGGGCGAACACCGGGGAGCTGTTTTTT. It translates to CATRGANTGELFF.

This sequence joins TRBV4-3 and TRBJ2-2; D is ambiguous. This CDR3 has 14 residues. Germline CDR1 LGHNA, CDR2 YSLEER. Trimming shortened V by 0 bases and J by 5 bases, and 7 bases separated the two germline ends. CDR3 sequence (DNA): TGCGCCAGCAGCCAAGATCCTAGAACCGGGGAGCTGTTTTTT. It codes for CASSQDPRTGELFF.

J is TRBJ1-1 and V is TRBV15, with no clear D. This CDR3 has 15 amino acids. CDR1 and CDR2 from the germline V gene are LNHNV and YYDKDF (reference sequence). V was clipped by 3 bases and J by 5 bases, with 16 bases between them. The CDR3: CATSRWWEVGTEAFF. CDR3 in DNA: TGTGCCACCAGCAGGTGGTGGGAGGTTGGGACTGAAGCTTTCTTT.